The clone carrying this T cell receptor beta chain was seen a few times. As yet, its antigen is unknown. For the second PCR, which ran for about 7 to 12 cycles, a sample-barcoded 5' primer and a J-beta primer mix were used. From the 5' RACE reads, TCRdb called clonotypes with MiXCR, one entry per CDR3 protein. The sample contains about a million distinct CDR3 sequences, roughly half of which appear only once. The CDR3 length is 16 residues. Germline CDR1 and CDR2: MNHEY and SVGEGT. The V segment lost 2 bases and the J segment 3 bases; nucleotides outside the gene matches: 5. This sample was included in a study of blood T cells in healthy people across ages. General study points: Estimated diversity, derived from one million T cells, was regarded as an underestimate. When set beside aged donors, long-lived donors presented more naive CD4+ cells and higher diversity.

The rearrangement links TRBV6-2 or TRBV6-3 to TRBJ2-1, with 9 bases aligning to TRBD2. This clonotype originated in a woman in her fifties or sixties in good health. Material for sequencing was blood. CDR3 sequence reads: CASSYRSGRNYNEQFF. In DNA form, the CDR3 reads TGTGCCAGCAGTTACCGAAGCGGGAGGAACTACAATGAGCAGTTCTTC.